These 10 T cell receptor beta chains were sequenced from one sample in a study of cytomegalovirus exposure and HLA in healthy donors. It was with 60 Vbeta and 13 Jbeta primers that the PCR ran. The method was immunoSEQ multiplex PCR; TCRdb's version includes in-frame clones alone and lacks a portion of them. The table records around 110,000 clones, 55% to 70% of them present only once. The sample was PBMCs. The origin of the receptors is a woman between 25 and 40 years old in good health and CMV-seronegative.

This clone is a singleton in its sample. V gene TRBV5-8 combines with J gene TRBJ2-1; 12 nucleotides match TRBD2. The V and J ends lost 7 bases and 7 bases, in that order; junction bases with no gene match: 6. Germline CDR1 is SGHTS and CDR2 is YDEGEE. The CDR3 is 14 residues long. For the CDR3, the DNA is TGTGCCAGCCAGGGACTAGCGGGTTGGAATGAGCAGTTCTTC. Its translation: CASQGLAGWNEQFF.

The chain couples TRBV27 to TRBJ2-7; D perhaps matches TRBD2 (5 bases). The CDR3 contains 14 residues. V lost 10 bases and J lost 5, with 21 bases in between. Germline CDR1 MNHEY, CDR2 SMNVEV (reference sequence). The CDR3 is CATERDSIPDEQYF. The CDR3 coding sequence is TGTGCCACGGAACGGGATTCAATTCCGGACGAGCAGTACTTC.

This chain uses TRBV6-5 with TRBJ2-1; 8 bases line up with TRBD2. Per the germline V gene, CDR1 is MNHEY and CDR2 is SVGAGI. The CDR3 sequence is 16 residues long. V shed 4 bases, J shed 2 bases, and the junction held 7 bases outside the gene matches. CDR3 coding DNA: TGTGCCAGCAGTTCAGGACTAGCAGTCCCCTACAATGAGCAGTTCTTC. Encoded protein: CASSSGLAVPYNEQFF.

The gene calls are TRBV27 and TRBJ2-5, with 7 bases aligning to TRBD1. The CDR3 sequence is 13 residues long. Germline V gene data show CDR1 as MNHEY and CDR2 as SMNVEV (reference sequence). J lost 1 base, V lost 8 bases, and 4 bases had no gene match. The CDR3 loop reads CASRYRGQETQYF. The CDR3 DNA sequence: TGTGCCAGCCGCTACAGGGGCCAAGAGACCCAGTACTTC.

The rearrangement joins TRBV10-3 to TRBJ2-1, with TRBD2 as a possible D gene (5 bases). The CDR3 contains 17 residues. The germline V gene has CDR1 ENHRY and CDR2 SYGVKD. V lost 2 bases, J lost 3 bases, and 17 bases lay in between. The CDR3 DNA sequence: TGTGCCATCAGTGAGGAACCGGGAATTCCTATCTACAATGAGCAGTTCTTC. The encoded protein is CAISEEPGIPIYNEQFF.

The rearrangement uses TRBV7-8 and TRBJ2-2; 7 nucleotides agree with TRBD2. The germline V gene has CDR1 SGHVS and CDR2 FQNEAQ. After removal of 2 bases from V and 2 bases from J, the junction contained 2 bases not matched to a gene. This CDR3 is built from 15 residues. CDR3 DNA sequence: TGTGCCAGCAGCTTACTAGCGGCAAACACCGGGGAGCTGTTTTTT. Translation gives CASSLLAANTGELFF.

The chain couples TRBV7-2 to TRBJ2-7; D remains unclear. Germline assignment: CDR1 SGHTA and CDR2 FQGNSA. The V and J ends lost 0 bases and 3 bases respectively, with 6 bases between them. This CDR3 region has 13 residues. The CDR3 is CASSLAFNYEQYF. As DNA, the CDR3 is TGTGCCAGCAGCTTAGCGTTTAACTACGAGCAGTACTTC.

The J gene is TRBJ2-7, the V gene TRBV10-3, with 14 bases that match TRBD2. The J segment lost 3 bases and the V segment lost 0 bases, leaving 1 base of the junction unmatched. Germline CDR1 reads ENHRY; CDR2 reads SYGVKD. The CDR3 loop spans 16 amino acids. CDR3 region: CAISESGTSGSYEQYF. In nucleotides, the CDR3 is TGTGCCATCAGTGAGTCCGGGACTAGCGGGAGCTACGAGCAGTACTTC.

The CDR3: CASRYKISYEQYF. CDR3 bases: TGTGCCAGCAGGTACAAGATCTCCTACGAGCAGTACTTC. The V gene is TRBV27, the J gene TRBJ2-7, with D uncertain. The CDR3 contains 13 residues. Trimming took off 6 bases at V and 0 bases at J, with 9 bases between the two ends. In germline, CDR1 is MNHEY, CDR2 SMNVEV (reference sequence).

V usage is TRBV4-1 and J usage is TRBJ1-5; a possible D gene is TRBD1 (5 bases). This CDR3 comprises 16 residues. Trimming pared 0 bases from V and 4 bases from J, leaving 13 bases between. CDR1 MGHRA and CDR2 YSYEKL come from the germline V gene. CDR3 sequence reads: CASSQEGHAGNQPQHF. The CDR3 region has the DNA TGCGCCAGCAGCCAAGAAGGACACGCCGGGAATCAGCCCCAGCATTTT.